This entry is about one T cell receptor (beta chain). The target antigen is unknown. The germline gives CDR1 LNHNV, CDR2 YYDKDF (reference sequence). This CDR3 comprises 14 residues. Per donor, under 3 ml of blood was collected and frozen. TCRdb reanalyzed the 5' RACE reads and collapses them to one entry per CDR3 protein, without DNA. The data show 200,000 to 250,000 distinct CDR3 sequences, and the top ten clones hold 1.5% to 2%. These data originate in a study of monozygotic twins with inflammatory bowel disease. Study findings and constraints: Against healthy co-twins, IBD patients had lower TCRbeta diversity (measured by inverse Simpson).

The chain links TRBV15 to TRBJ2-7. This clonotype originated in a human donor with ulcerative colitis or Crohn's disease, or a healthy co-twin of an affected twin (not recorded which). The specimen was blood. CDR3 in amino acids: CATSPSETVREQYF.